These T cell receptor beta chains were read from a single sample in a study of blood T cells in healthy people across ages. Via MiXCR, TCRdb re-called the 5' RACE reads, giving one row per CDR3 protein. The profile shows 1.4 million to 1.5 million distinct CDR3 sequences, roughly 45% of them singletons. Sequenced sample: blood. The receptors were sampled from a woman aged 18-29 years in good health. CDR3s include the opening cysteine and the closing phenylalanine or tryptophan. Each record gives: clone size, V gene, J gene, D gene, CDR3 DNA, CDR3 protein. D genes are given only for firm matches. Clone sizes are given selectively: once, few, many, or a class where the clone is expanded.

abundance: many
v_gene: TRBV12-3/TRBV12-4
j_gene: TRBJ2-1
d_gene: -
CDR3nt: TGTGCCAGCAGTTCCCCAAGCGGTGGATACAATGAGCAGTTCTTC
CDR3aa: CASSSPSGGYNEQFF

abundance: -
v_gene: TRBV2
j_gene: TRBJ2-7
d_gene: TRBD2
CDR3nt: TGTGCCAGCACCCCCGTGGGAGGGGTCTACGAGCAGTACTTC
CDR3aa: CASTPVGGVYEQYF

abundance: once
v_gene: TRBV4-1
j_gene: TRBJ2-7
d_gene: -
CDR3nt: TGCGCCAGCAGCCAAACCGACGGGAGCTCCTACAATGAGCAGTACTTC
CDR3aa: CASSQTDGSSYNEQYF

abundance: few
v_gene: TRBV7-9
j_gene: TRBJ2-3
d_gene: TRBD1
CDR3nt: TGTGCCAGCAGCCTTACAGGGGGCGTAGGCAATACGCAGTATTTT
CDR3aa: CASSLTGGVGNTQYF

abundance: few
v_gene: TRBV20-1
j_gene: TRBJ2-7
d_gene: -
CDR3nt: TGCAGTGCTAGAGATTACACCTACTCCTACGAGCAGTACTTC
CDR3aa: CSARDYTYSYEQYF

abundance: -
v_gene: TRBV6-1
j_gene: TRBJ2-2
d_gene: -
CDR3nt: TGTGCCAGCAGTGAAGCTACAGGGCCCTACGCCGGGGAGCTGTTTTTT
CDR3aa: CASSEATGPYAGELFF

abundance: -
v_gene: TRBV12-3/TRBV12-4
j_gene: TRBJ2-5
d_gene: -
CDR3nt: TGTGCCAGCACAAAGGAGGTCAGAACAGAGACCCAGTACTTC
CDR3aa: CASTKEVRTETQYF

abundance: -
v_gene: TRBV7-9
j_gene: TRBJ1-4
d_gene: TRBD1
CDR3nt: TGTGCCAGCAGCTCAACGACAGGGGAAAAACTGTTTTTT
CDR3aa: CASSSTTGEKLFF

abundance: few
v_gene: TRBV4-1
j_gene: TRBJ1-3
d_gene: -
CDR3nt: TGCGCCAGCAGCCAAGGGCAGGGAAACACCATATATTTT
CDR3aa: CASSQGQGNTIYF

abundance: -
v_gene: TRBV6-1
j_gene: TRBJ2-1
d_gene: TRBD2
CDR3nt: TGTGCCAGCAGATCCGGGGGGGACCAGTTCTTC
CDR3aa: CASRSGGDQFF

abundance: -
v_gene: TRBV19
j_gene: TRBJ1-5
d_gene: TRBD1
CDR3nt: TGTGCCAGTACCCCCACCGGACAGGGAAATCAGCCCCAGCATTTT
CDR3aa: CASTPTGQGNQPQHF

abundance: -
v_gene: TRBV29-1
j_gene: TRBJ2-1
d_gene: -
CDR3nt: TGCAGCGTTGATAGAGCGACCTACAATGAGCAGTTCTTC
CDR3aa: CSVDRATYNEQFF

abundance: -
v_gene: TRBV19
j_gene: TRBJ2-6
d_gene: -
CDR3nt: TGTGCCAGTAGTATAGACAGGGGGGGCTCTGGGGCCAACGTCCTGACTTTC
CDR3aa: CASSIDRGGSGANVLTF

abundance: -
v_gene: TRBV25-1
j_gene: TRBJ2-7
d_gene: TRBD2
CDR3nt: TGTGCCAGCAGTGAAACAAGCGGGGCACCCTACGAGCAGTACTTC
CDR3aa: CASSETSGAPYEQYF

abundance: few
v_gene: TRBV6-6
j_gene: TRBJ2-5
d_gene: TRBD2
CDR3nt: TGTGCCAGCAGTTACTACCGGGAGGGAGGCAGGGAGACCCAGTACTTC
CDR3aa: CASSYYREGGRETQYF

abundance: -
v_gene: TRBV10-3
j_gene: TRBJ2-2
d_gene: -
CDR3nt: TGTGCCAGCAGTGGGTCGAACACCGGGGAGCTGTTTTTT
CDR3aa: CASSGSNTGELFF

abundance: -
v_gene: TRBV28
j_gene: TRBJ2-1
d_gene: -
CDR3nt: TGTGCCAGCGTGATCCCGGGACTTGGGGAGCAGTTCTTC
CDR3aa: CASVIPGLGEQFF

abundance: -
v_gene: TRBV6-1
j_gene: TRBJ2-4
d_gene: -
CDR3nt: TGTGCCAGCAGTGACCCGGGCCCTGGGGACATTCAGTACTTC
CDR3aa: CASSDPGPGDIQYF

abundance: -
v_gene: TRBV6-1
j_gene: TRBJ1-1
d_gene: -
CDR3nt: TGTGCCAGCAGCATCGTCCTGAACACTGAAGCTTTCTTT
CDR3aa: CASSIVLNTEAFF

abundance: -
v_gene: TRBV5-4
j_gene: TRBJ2-6
d_gene: -
CDR3nt: TGTGCCAGCAGCTTGGAATCTGGGGCCAACGTCCTGACTTTC
CDR3aa: CASSLESGANVLTF

abundance: few
v_gene: TRBV2
j_gene: TRBJ2-1
d_gene: -
CDR3nt: TGTGCCAGCAGTGAATCGAGGGGGAACTTTTACAATGAGCAGTTCTTC
CDR3aa: CASSESRGNFYNEQFF

abundance: -
v_gene: TRBV7-2
j_gene: TRBJ2-5
d_gene: TRBD2
CDR3nt: TGTACCAGCAGCTTTTTCCGGACTAGCGGAGAGACCCAGTACTTC
CDR3aa: CTSSFFRTSGETQYF

abundance: once
v_gene: TRBV27
j_gene: TRBJ2-7
d_gene: TRBD2
CDR3nt: TGTGCCAGCACACGGGACAGGACTAGCGGGTACAATGAGCAGTACTTC
CDR3aa: CASTRDRTSGYNEQYF

abundance: -
v_gene: TRBV20-1
j_gene: TRBJ2-1
d_gene: TRBD1
CDR3nt: TGCAGTGCTATCCGGGACAGGGGCAATGAGCAGTTCTTC
CDR3aa: CSAIRDRGNEQFF

abundance: -
v_gene: TRBV7-3
j_gene: TRBJ2-3
d_gene: TRBD1
CDR3nt: TGTGCCAGCAGCCTGACGGGACAGGGGACCCGAGGGGCAGATACGCAGTATTTT
CDR3aa: CASSLTGQGTRGADTQYF

abundance: -
v_gene: TRBV2
j_gene: TRBJ2-5
d_gene: -
CDR3nt: TGTGCCAGCAGTGAGTACTACAAGCAGTACTTC
CDR3aa: CASSEYYKQYF